This T cell receptor beta chain was retrieved from a study of blood T cell repertoires in COVID-19. Study context: Some COVID-19 samples were acute and others convalescent; all came from the United States, Italy and Spain. The cDNA or gDNA used as material had been derived from T cells, B-cell-depleted T cells, or PBMCs.

In the authors' workflow: Scientists estimated how many nucleated cells there were by amplifying reference gene primers. Measured with immunoSEQ multiplex PCR; TCRdb has only the in-frame clones, and not every one. V, J and clone size reflect that table, while D and trimming were determined from the DNA. Among some 490,000 clones listed, 70% to 90% were seen once. The V gene end was trimmed by 6 bases and the J gene end by 6 bases; junction bases not matched to a gene: 20. CDR1 and CDR2 from the germline V gene are MNHEY and SMNVEV (reference sequence). There are 19 residues in the CDR3. In its sample, this clone was seen once.

The specimen sequenced was peripheral blood. V usage is TRBV27 and J usage is TRBJ2-1; TRBD2 matches 10 bases. The receptor was isolated from a human donor in a cohort sampled during active COVID-19. This CDR3 reads CASRDRTYPTSGEGNEQFF. The CDR3 coding sequence is TGTGCCAGCAGGGACCGTACGTACCCCACTAGCGGGGAAGGCAATGAGCAGTTCTTC.